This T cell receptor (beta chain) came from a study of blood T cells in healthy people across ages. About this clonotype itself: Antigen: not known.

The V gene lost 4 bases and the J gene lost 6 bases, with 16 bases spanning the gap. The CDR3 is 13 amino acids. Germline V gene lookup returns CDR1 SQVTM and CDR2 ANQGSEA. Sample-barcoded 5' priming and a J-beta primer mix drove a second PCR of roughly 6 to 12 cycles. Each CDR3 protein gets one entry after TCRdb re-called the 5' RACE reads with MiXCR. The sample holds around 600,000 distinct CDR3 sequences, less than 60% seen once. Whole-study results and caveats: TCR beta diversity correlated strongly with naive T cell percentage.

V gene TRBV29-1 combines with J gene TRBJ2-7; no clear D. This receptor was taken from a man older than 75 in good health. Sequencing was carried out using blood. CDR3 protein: CSVGAMSTAEQYF. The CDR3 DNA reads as TGCAGCGTTGGAGCGATGTCGACTGCCGAGCAGTACTTC.